Each of the 4 T cell receptor beta chains below was sequenced from the same sample in a study of cytomegalovirus exposure and HLA in healthy donors. The primer mix had 60 Vbeta and 13 Jbeta primers. The assay was immunoSEQ multiplex PCR, and TCRdb's table has in-frame clones only and misses some. The sample contains about 190,000 clones, about 80% of which appear only once. Source material: PBMCs. The source of these receptors is a woman in her twenties or thirties in good health and CMV-seronegative.

The chain joins TRBV18 to TRBJ1-1; 7 positions match TRBD1. The V gene's germline CDR1 is KGHSH and CDR2 LQKENI. The trim removed 4 bases at V and 8 bases at J, leaving 4 bases unmatched. This CDR3 is built from 12 residues. CDR3 sequence: CASSRDSGEAFF. For the CDR3, the DNA is TGTGCCAGCTCACGGGACAGTGGCGAAGCTTTCTTT.

The chain uses TRBV6-6 and TRBJ1-5; a possible D gene is TRBD1 (5 bases). This CDR3 has 15 amino acids. Germline loops: CDR1 MNHNY, CDR2 SVGAGI (reference sequence). V lost 0 bases and J 7 bases, leaving 13 bases between the germline ends. The DNA of the CDR3 is TGTGCCAGCAGTTACTCAGGCCAGGGCAGGCAGCCCCAGCATTTT. Protein sequence: CASSYSGQGRQPQHF.

For this clone: A much bigger clone sits one base away, suggesting this may be a read error. This chain links TRBV2 with TRBJ1-1; a weak D match, TRBD1 (6 bases). Per the germline V gene, CDR1 is SNHLY and CDR2 is FYNNEI. V gave up 6 bases and J gave up 0 bases, with 8 bases separating them. The CDR3 consists of 13 residues. DNA of the CDR3: TGTGCCAGCAGCCGGACAGTGAACACTGAAGCTTTCTTT. This sequence encodes CASSRTVNTEAFF.

The chain uses TRBV29-1 and TRBJ2-5; 10 bases align to TRBD2. Germline trimming cut 8 bases from V and 5 bases from J; bases unmatched to any gene: 11. The CDR3 consists of 14 residues. The germline V gene encodes CDR1 SQVTM and CDR2 ANQGSEA. This CDR3 is CSSEGASGGETQYF. The CDR3 region has the DNA TGCAGCTCCGAGGGGGCTAGCGGGGGTGAGACCCAGTACTTC.